One T cell receptor (beta chain) is described in this entry. Its recognized antigen is unknown. It has no much larger one-base neighbor in the sample; base qualities were not kept. The sample belongs to a study of OX40 agonist ivuxolimab in advanced cancers. Looking at the study overall: The costimulatory receptor OX40 (CD134) was targeted by ivuxolimab, a fully human IgG2 agonistic monoclonal antibody. Intravenous ivuxolimab was administered to patients every 2 weeks at six dose levels: 0.01, 0.1, 0.3, 1.5, 3 and 10 mg/kg. Among the roughly 52 dose-escalation patients, some 20 had hepatocellular carcinoma, approximately 15 melanoma, 9 renal cell carcinoma and 9 head and neck cancer. In the dose-escalation cohort, around four fifths of patients were male, and the mean age was approximately 55 years, with a range of roughly 20 to 80. Patients were allowed to have had prior anti-PD-1, anti-PD-L1 or anti-CTLA-4 therapy, and around 40% of the dose-escalation patients had previously received checkpoint inhibitors. Partial responses occurred in three dose-escalation patients, of whom one had hepatocellular carcinoma and two had cutaneous melanoma. The point of sequencing TCRbeta in the periphery was to test whether ivuxolimab changed TCR sequence diversity and drove clonal T-cell expansion. The paper reports the monotherapy dose-escalation portion (N of about 52 patients) of the phase I ivuxolimab trial. General study outcomes and caveats: At doses of 0.1 to 3.0 mg/kg, clonal expansion of both CD4+ and CD8+ blood T cells was observed from baseline to week 6. After ivuxolimab, CD8+ T cells had more expanded clones than CD4+ T cells on average. Low levels of normalized T-cell clonal expansion were also seen in some nonresponding patients. The antigen specificity of the peripheral T cells that underwent clonal expansion was not determined. In the 0.1-3.0 mg/kg groups, partial responders had among the lowest normalized peripheral clonal expansion, particularly in CD8+ T cells.

Per the germline V gene (reference sequence), SGHNT is the CDR1 and YYREEE is the CDR2. From its cysteine to its phenylalanine, the CDR3 spans 15 amino acids. Only the CDR3 part of the read is kept: 45 bases, read in frame from the first base. V is cut by 0 bases and J by 1 base, and the space between the germline ends is 9 bases. Patients with a history of autoimmune disease or receiving systemic immunosuppression were excluded from the trial. Peripheral blood for TCR sequencing was collected from all dose cohorts at baseline, on cycle 4 day 1, and on cycle 7 day 1. Samples came from an open-label, multicenter, first-in-human phase I dose-escalation trial of ivuxolimab. The trial enrolled adults with locally advanced or metastatic head and neck squamous cell, hepatocellular, melanoma or renal cell carcinoma. CD4+ and CD8+ T cells were sorted separately from peripheral blood before TCR sequencing.

To sequence the TCRbeta CDR3 region, genomic DNA was isolated from the sorted cells. The immunoSEQ Assay was used to sequence the TCRbeta CDR3 regions. The clones in this table, taken by TCRdb from immuneACCESS, are in-frame only. Not every clone is retained; where verified, under half of the shortfall comes from an unresolved V gene, and the cause of the rest is unknown. The sample table shows around 99,000 clones, and around 90% are seen once. The ten most abundant clones make up roughly 0.17% of the sample. This specimen was CD4+ or CD8+ T cells sorted from blood, taken in a trial of the OX40 agonist ivuxolimab. The clonotype was recovered from an adult with an advanced solid tumor such as melanoma, head and neck, liver or kidney cancer. Recombination linked TRBV5-4 to TRBJ2-3; a tentative D match to TRBD1 spans 6 bases. The CDR3 protein sequence reads: CASSLERQGTDTQYF. The DNA sequence is TGTGCCAGCAGCTTGGAACGACAGGGCACAGATACGCAGTATTTT.